These 14 T cell receptor beta chains originate from one sample sequenced in a study of blood T cells in healthy people across ages. Primers used in a second PCR of roughly 6 to 12 cycles were a sample-barcoded 5' primer and a J-beta primer mix. TCRdb redid the calling of the 5' RACE reads with MiXCR, one entry per CDR3 protein. The repertoire consists of some 1.5 million distinct CDR3 sequences, with about 45% occurring once and the leading ten covering 4%. Source material: blood. All receptors come from a young woman in good health.

The rearrangement links TRBV11-2 to TRBJ2-5, with D unclear. The J call is uncertain, as TRBJ2-7 better fits the DNA end. Germline V CDR1 and CDR2: SGHAT, FQNNGV. The CDR3 consists of 13 residues. The CDR3 DNA follows: TGTGCCAGCAGCTTAGATTTATACTTCGAGCAGTACTTC. Translated: CASSLDLYFEQYF.

The chain joins TRBV3-1 to TRBJ1-1; no reliable D call. The CDR3 spans 11 residues. Trimming stripped 8 bases from V and 9 bases from J, with 13 bases between. Germline CDR1 is LGHDT and CDR2 is YNNKEL (reference sequence). CDR3: CASGGGFQAFF. The CDR3 DNA sequence: TGTGCCAGCGGCGGAGGGTTTCAAGCTTTCTTT.

Only a few counts were recorded for this clonotype. CDR3 sequence reads: CASTYGYEQYF. The CDR3 DNA reads as TGTGCCAGCACTTACGGCTACGAGCAGTACTTC. The chain employs TRBV7-2 and TRBJ2-7; no definite D call. The germline V gene encodes CDR1 SGHTA and CDR2 FQGNSA. The CDR3 consists of 11 residues. The germline V and J ends were trimmed by 7 bases and 3 bases, with 7 bases remaining between them.

Concerning this clonotype: The junction departs from the called germline gene at one end, perhaps through a read error. The chain has TRBV20-1 and TRBJ2-1; a weak D match, TRBD2 (6 bases). The CDR3 length is 14 residues. CDR1 and CDR2 (germline): DFQATT, SNEGSKA (reference sequence). The CDR3 DNA is TGTAGTGCTAGAGATGGGGAGGCCTACAATGAGCAGTTCTTC. Translated: CSARDGEAYNEQFF.

This clonotype was picked up a small number of times. V and J are TRBV6-1 and TRBJ2-3, with 9 bases fitting TRBD2. In germline, CDR1 is MNHNS, CDR2 SASEGT. The V and J ends lost 6 bases and 5 bases, in that order; junction bases with no gene match: 18. CDR3 length: 18 residues. CDR3 residues: CASRPLGGAGGVGDTQYF. In DNA, the CDR3 is TGTGCCAGCAGACCCCTAGGGGGAGCGGGGGGTGTCGGAGATACGCAGTATTTT.

The chain combines TRBV2 with TRBJ2-5; 11 bases are a match to TRBD2. The CDR3 is 15 amino acids. The germline V gene has CDR1 SNHLY and CDR2 FYNNEI. Unmatched junction bases numbered 5, after V lost 3 bases and J lost 5 bases. This CDR3 reads CASSDRLAGYETQYF. As DNA, the CDR3 is TGTGCCAGCAGTGATAGACTAGCGGGATATGAGACCCAGTACTTC.

V and J are TRBV5-6 and TRBJ1-2; D gene unclear. The V gene lost 0 bases and the J gene lost 2 bases, with 8 bases spanning the gap. Germline V gene sequence: CDR1 SGHDT, CDR2 YYEEEE. This CDR3 contains 14 residues. The CDR3 protein is CASSLGAQNYGYTF. Written as DNA, the CDR3 is TGTGCCAGCAGCTTGGGGGCACAGAACTATGGCTACACCTTC.

The gene calls are TRBV6-6 and TRBJ2-1, with 12 bases that match TRBD2. V lost 7 bases and J lost 7; bases outside the gene matches: 11. The CDR3 runs 16 residues. From germline, CDR1 is MNHNY and CDR2 SVGAGI (reference sequence). CDR3 protein: CASTLTGTSGLNEQFF. DNA for the CDR3: TGTGCCAGCACCCTTACGGGGACTAGCGGGTTAAATGAGCAGTTCTTC.

The rearrangement joins TRBV7-9 to TRBJ1-2, with D uncertain. The length of the CDR3 is 16 residues. Deletions cut 5 bases from V and 2 bases from J, with 18 bases between. Germline CDR1 and CDR2: SEHNR and FQNEAQ (reference sequence). The CDR3: CASSRTGGAKNYGYTF. Here the CDR3 DNA reads TGTGCCAGCAGCCGAACGGGCGGTGCAAAGAACTATGGCTACACCTTC.

This clonotype was recorded at least ten times. J is TRBJ2-7 and V is TRBV28, with 7 positions matching TRBD1. The germline V gene has CDR1 MDHEN and CDR2 SYDVKM. The CDR3 loop spans 13 amino acids. V shed 6 bases and J 4 bases; nucleotides not matched to a gene: 6. This chain's CDR3 is CASSLTGVYEQYF. DNA of the CDR3: TGTGCCAGCAGCTTAACAGGGGTATACGAGCAGTACTTC.

The chain recombines TRBV20-1 with TRBJ1-1, with D unclear. The CDR3 contains 15 residues. CDR1 is DFQATT, CDR2 SNEGSKA, per germline (reference sequence). Trimming left V 0 bases short and J 1 base short, with 12 bases between. CDR3 region: CSARDGVAGNTEAFF. Written as DNA, the CDR3 is TGCAGTGCTAGAGATGGGGTTGCAGGGAACACTGAAGCTTTCTTT.

This clonotype was counted only a few times. The junction shows a germline mismatch at one end, possibly a read error. V is TRBV7-7 and J is TRBJ2-7, with TRBD1 as a possible D gene (7 bases). The CDR3 is made up of 14 amino acids. Germline-derived CDR1 and CDR2 are SSHAT and FNYEAQ (reference sequence). CDR3 loop: CASSTGQEGYEQYF. Here the CDR3 DNA reads TGTGCTAGCAGCACCGGACAGGAGGGCTACGAGCAGTACTTC.

This chain uses TRBV12-3 or TRBV12-4 with TRBJ1-2; 8 bases are a match to TRBD1. The CDR3 has 16 residues. The trim removed 5 bases at V and 4 bases at J, leaving 12 bases unmatched. This chain's CDR3 is CASSRQGTFRVYGYTF. CDR3 DNA: TGTGCCAGCAGTCGACAGGGGACCTTTAGAGTCTATGGCTACACCTTC.

The chain combines TRBV12-3 or TRBV12-4 with TRBJ2-7; TRBD2 agrees at 8 bases. The length of the CDR3 is 14 residues. The junction had 4 bases not matched to a gene; V was cut back by 1 base and J by 5 bases. Here the CDR3 reads CASSLGTSRNEQYF. DNA of the CDR3: TGTGCCAGCAGTTTAGGGACTAGCAGGAACGAGCAGTACTTC.